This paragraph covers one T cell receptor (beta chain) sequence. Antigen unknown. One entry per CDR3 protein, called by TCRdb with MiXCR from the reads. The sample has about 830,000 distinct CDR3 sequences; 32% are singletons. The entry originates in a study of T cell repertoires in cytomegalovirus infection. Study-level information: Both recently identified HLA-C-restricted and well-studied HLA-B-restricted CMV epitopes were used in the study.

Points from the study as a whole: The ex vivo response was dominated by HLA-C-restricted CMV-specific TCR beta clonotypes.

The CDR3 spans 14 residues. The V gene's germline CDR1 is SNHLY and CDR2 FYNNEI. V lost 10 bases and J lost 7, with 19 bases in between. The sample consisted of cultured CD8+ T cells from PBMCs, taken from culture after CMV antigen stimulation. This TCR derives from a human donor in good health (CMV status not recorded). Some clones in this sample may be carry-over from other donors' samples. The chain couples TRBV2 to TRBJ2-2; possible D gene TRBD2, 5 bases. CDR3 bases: TGTGCCACCACCCCTCGACTATCCCGCGGGGAGCTGTTTTTT. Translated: CATTPRLSRGELFF.